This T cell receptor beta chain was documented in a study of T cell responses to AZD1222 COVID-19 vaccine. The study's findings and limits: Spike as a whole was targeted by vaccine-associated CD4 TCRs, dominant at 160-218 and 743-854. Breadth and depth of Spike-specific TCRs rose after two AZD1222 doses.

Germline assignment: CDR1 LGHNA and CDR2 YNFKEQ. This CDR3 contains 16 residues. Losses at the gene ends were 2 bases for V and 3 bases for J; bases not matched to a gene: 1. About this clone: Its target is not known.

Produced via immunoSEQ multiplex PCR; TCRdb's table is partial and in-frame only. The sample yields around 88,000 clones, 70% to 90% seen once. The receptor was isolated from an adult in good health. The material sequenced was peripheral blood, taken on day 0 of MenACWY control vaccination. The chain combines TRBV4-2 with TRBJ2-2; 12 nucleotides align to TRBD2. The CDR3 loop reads CASSQRLAGDTGELFF. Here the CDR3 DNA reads TGTGCCAGCAGCCAAAGACTAGCGGGGGACACCGGGGAGCTGTTTTTT.